The 29 T cell receptor beta chains presented below share a single source sample, sequenced in a study of CD8 T cells in ankylosing spondylitis. Notes on the study in general: A motif in TCR beta, a set of eight highly homologous variants, appeared characteristic of ankylosing spondylitis blood.

From the 5' RACE reads, TCRdb called clonotypes with MiXCR, one entry per CDR3 protein. The repertoire includes about 200,000 distinct CDR3 sequences, about 7% of them detected once, and approximately 15% sits in the top ten. For these TCRs, the target antigens are not known. The sequencing sample was made of blood, either unsorted or a sorted T cell fraction (not recorded which). These receptors were collected from a male donor with ankylosing spondylitis.

The V and J genes are TRBV7-2 and TRBJ2-5; TRBD2 matches 12 bases. Losses at the gene ends were 1 base for V and 5 bases for J; bases not matched to a gene: 5. The CDR3 has 16 residues. Germline CDR1 SGHTA, CDR2 FQGNSA. CDR3 region: CASSLVASGGAETQYF. The CDR3 region has the DNA TGTGCCAGCAGCTTAGTTGCTAGCGGGGGGGCCGAGACCCAGTACTTC.

The chain combines TRBV23-1 with TRBJ1-4, with D unclear. TRBV23-1 is known as an ORF, though its function is uncertain. The ends were cut back, 6 bases at V and 6 bases at J, with 11 bases in the middle. The CDR3 contains 13 residues. CDR3 DNA: TGCGCCAGCAGCTCTTATTGTCATGAAAAACTGTTTTTT. It translates to CASSSYCHEKLFF.

This clonotype occurred many times. V gene TRBV10-3 combines with J gene TRBJ1-2, with D possibly matching TRBD1 (5 bases). The length of the CDR3 is 11 residues. CDR1 is ENHRY, CDR2 SYGVKD, per germline. Trimming shortened V by 8 bases and J by 7 bases, and 11 bases separated the two germline ends. The CDR3 nucleotides are TGTGCCATCGAGACAGTATCTGGCTACACCTTC. Translated: CAIETVSGYTF.

This clonotype was recorded many times. V usage is TRBV27 and J usage is TRBJ2-1; 11 nucleotides match TRBD2. This CDR3 is built from 17 residues. V trimming: 0 bases; J trimming: 8 bases; junction bases outside the gene matches: 9. Germline CDR1 and CDR2: MNHEY and SMNVEV (reference sequence). CDR3 sequence reads: CASSLSAGSGGAHEQFF. As DNA, the CDR3 is TGTGCCAGCAGTTTATCGGCGGGTAGCGGGGGGGCCCATGAGCAGTTCTTC.

This clonotype has ten or more counts. The chain uses TRBV5-1 and TRBJ1-1; D call uncertain. Germline V lookup: CDR1 SGHRS, CDR2 YFSETQ. Trimming left V 4 bases short and J 5 bases short, with 15 bases between. This CDR3 contains 14 residues. The CDR3: CASSAELSSTEAFF. The CDR3, as DNA: TGCGCCAGCAGCGCAGAACTATCTTCGACTGAAGCTTTCTTT.

There are a few counts of this clonotype. J is TRBJ2-7 and V is TRBV5-1; no firm D call. V lost 1 base to trimming and J lost 0 bases, with 5 bases between them. This CDR3 region has 13 residues. Germline lookup yields CDR1 SGHRS and CDR2 YFSETQ. CDR3 amino acids: CASSLHSSYEQYF. The CDR3 nucleotides read TGCGCCAGCAGCTTGCACTCCTCCTACGAGCAGTACTTC.

Many counts were recorded for this clonotype. V gene TRBV20-1 combines with J gene TRBJ1-5; D is ambiguous. This CDR3 is 15 amino acids long. Trimming cost V 1 base and J 0 bases, with 10 bases left between them. Germline lookup yields CDR1 DFQATT and CDR2 SNEGSKA (reference sequence). The CDR3 sequence: CSARVGRDSNQPQHF. For the CDR3, the DNA is TGCAGTGCTAGAGTAGGGAGGGATAGCAATCAGCCCCAGCATTTT.

This clonotype was seen many times. The chain couples TRBV4-1 to TRBJ2-5, with no clear D. The CDR3 extends over 15 amino acids. V was shortened by 2 bases and J by 5 bases, with 15 bases between the two germline ends. The germline V gene encodes CDR1 MGHRA and CDR2 YSYEKL. The CDR3: CASSQSIGTGETQYF. The CDR3 nucleotides read TGCGCCAGCAGCCAATCTATCGGTACTGGGGAGACCCAGTACTTC.

This clonotype came up many times. V and J are TRBV5-1 and TRBJ2-1; D may be TRBD2 (5 bases). Germline V gene lookup returns CDR1 SGHRS and CDR2 YFSETQ. The length of the CDR3 is 11 residues. Trimming left V 9 bases short and J 3 bases short, with 7 bases between. The CDR3 nucleotides are TGCGCCACCGGGGTCTACAATGAGCAGTTCTTC. Protein sequence: CATGVYNEQFF.

This clonotype was counted only a few times. The rearrangement uses TRBV5-1 and TRBJ2-2; a weak D match, TRBD1 (5 bases). This CDR3 spans 16 amino acids. V lost 4 bases to trimming and J lost 0 bases, with 13 bases between them. The germline gives CDR1 SGHRS, CDR2 YFSETQ. The CDR3 here is CASSLPGHTNTGELFF. The CDR3 region has the DNA TGCGCCAGCAGCCTTCCCGGACACACGAACACCGGGGAGCTGTTTTTT.

This clonotype was observed a handful of times. The gene calls are TRBV30 and TRBJ2-1; 11 bases match TRBD2. Germline assignment: CDR1 GTSNPN and CDR2 SVGIG (reference sequence). V lost 0 bases, J lost 11 bases, and 6 bases stayed unmatched. The CDR3 contains 14 residues. The CDR3 bases are TGTGCCTGGAGTGTACGGGTGACTAGCGGGAAGCAGTTCTTC. This gives the protein CAWSVRVTSGKQFF.

This clonotype was seen a handful of times. J is TRBJ2-3 and V is TRBV11-1; 10 nucleotides match TRBD2. With 4 bases clipped from V and 3 bases from J, the junction kept 13 bases outside the gene matches. This CDR3 contains 18 residues. Germline CDR1 reads SGHAT; CDR2 reads FQDESV (reference sequence). The CDR3 nucleotides are TGTGCCAGCAGCTGGGTAACAATAGCGGGAGGTCGGACAGATACGCAGTATTTT. It codes for CASSWVTIAGGRTDTQYF. The full variable domain, completed using reference TRBV11-1 and TRBJ2-3, is EAEVAQSPRYKITEKSQAVAFWCDPISGHATLYWYRQILGQGPELLVQFQDESVVDDSQLPKDRFSAERLKGVDSTLKIQPAELGDSAMYLCASSWVTIAGGRTDTQYFGPGTRLTVL.

A few counts support this clonotype. DNA of the CDR3: TGTGCCAGCAGCCCCCGGGCCCTCCACGAGCAGTACTTC. Protein product: CASSPRALHEQYF. The J gene is TRBJ2-7, the V gene TRBV7-9; no definite D call. The germline CDR1 and CDR2 sequences are SEHNR and FQNEAQ (reference sequence). CDR3 size: 13 residues. V lost 5 bases, J lost 5 bases, and 13 bases lay in between.

The table lists this clonotype with many counts. CDR3 sequence (DNA): TGTGCCAGCAGCTTCCTGTCGGCCGGGATCGAGCAGTACTTC. Translation: CASSFLSAGIEQYF. This chain uses TRBV7-9 with TRBJ2-7; TRBD2 might be the D (5 bases). V was pared by 3 bases and J by 6 bases, with 15 bases between. Germline V lookup: CDR1 SEHNR, CDR2 FQNEAQ (reference sequence). The CDR3 is made up of 14 amino acids. Using reference TRBV7-9 and TRBJ2-7 for the parts outside the CDR3, the full variable domain is DTGVSQNPRHKITKRGQNVTFRCDPISEHNRLYWYRQTLGQGPEFLTYFQNEAQLEKSRLLSDRFSAERPKGSFSTLEIQRTEQGDSAMYLCASSFLSAGIEQYFGPGTRLTVT.

To note about this clonotype: A much larger clonotype is one base distant, so this may be a read error. V usage is TRBV12-3 or TRBV12-4 and J usage is TRBJ2-3; weak D call: TRBD1 (6 bases). There are 17 residues in the CDR3. This chain's CDR3 is CTSSSRDIFPRGDTQYF. CDR3 coding DNA: TGTACCAGCAGTTCCCGGGACATTTTTCCTCGGGGAGATACGCAGTATTTT.

This clonotype was detected ten times or more. The chain carries TRBV6-4 and TRBJ2-1; D gene unclear. Between the trimmed V and J ends, which lost 6 bases and 8 bases, there was a span of 17 bases. Germline V gives CDR1 MRHNA, CDR2 SNTAGT. CDR3 length: 14 residues. CDR3 residues: CASSEDGNLDEQFF. CDR3 DNA sequence: TGTGCCAGCAGCGAGGACGGAAATCTCGATGAGCAGTTCTTC.

There are a few counts of this clonotype. The chain links TRBV7-9 to TRBJ1-4, with D unclear. The CDR3 has 17 amino acids. V was trimmed by 1 base and J by 0 bases, leaving 12 bases between them. Germline CDR1 reads SEHNR; CDR2 reads FQNEAQ (reference sequence). The CDR3 bases are TGTGCCAGCAGCTTAGGTGCCACTCGGGCAACTAATGAAAAACTGTTTTTT. Residues: CASSLGATRATNEKLFF.

There are a few counts of this clonotype. V usage is TRBV7-2 and J usage is TRBJ2-3; 10 nucleotides align to TRBD2. Germline V lookup: CDR1 SGHTA, CDR2 FQGNSA. The CDR3 is made up of 16 amino acids. V dropped 1 base and J dropped 5; count of bases not matched to a gene: 6. DNA for the CDR3: TGTGCCAGCAGCTTAGGTAGCGGGAGGTATGGAGATACGCAGTATTTT. Translation: CASSLGSGRYGDTQYF.

This clonotype was counted a few times. This chain connects TRBV4-3 to TRBJ1-1; D call uncertain. The V end lost 4 bases, the J end lost 0 bases, and 9 bases lay between the germline ends. This CDR3 has 14 amino acids. Germline V gene sequence: CDR1 LGHNA, CDR2 YSLEER. The CDR3 sequence: CASSRELMNTEAFF. CDR3 DNA: TGCGCCAGCAGCCGAGAACTAATGAACACTGAAGCTTTCTTT.

In this sample, this clonotype turned up many times. This sequence joins TRBV7-2 and TRBJ2-1; 12 bases line up with TRBD2. Germline loops: CDR1 SGHTA, CDR2 FQGNSA. The CDR3 sequence is 16 residues long. V was clipped by 3 bases and J by 7 bases; unmatched bases: 7. The CDR3: CASSLLAGGPRNEQFF. The DNA of the CDR3 is TGTGCCAGCAGCTTGCTAGCGGGAGGGCCTCGGAATGAGCAGTTCTTC. Drawing the rest from reference TRBV7-2 and TRBJ2-1, the complete variable domain is GAGVSQSPSNKVTEKGKDVELRCDPISGHTALYWYRQSLGQGLEFLIYFQGNSAPDKSGLPSDRFSAERTGGSVSTLTIQRTQQEDSAVYLCASSLLAGGPRNEQFFGPGTRLTVL.

This clonotype was recorded at least ten times. The rearrangement links TRBV6-1 to TRBJ1-1; the D is unclear. The CDR3 is 13 residues long. Trimming cost V 8 bases and J 1 base, with 11 bases left between them. Germline V gene lookup returns CDR1 MNHNS and CDR2 SASEGT. In DNA, the CDR3 is TGTGCCAGCCGGGCAGCTCGGAACACTGAAGCTTTCTTT. Translating it yields CASRAARNTEAFF.

The chain recombines TRBV4-2 with TRBJ2-6, with D perhaps TRBD1 (5 bases). Trimming cost V 0 bases and J 3 bases, with 6 bases left between them. Germline lookup yields CDR1 LGHNA and CDR2 YNFKEQ. The CDR3 totals 15 residues. CDR3 DNA: TGTGCCAGCAGCCAAGATAGGGGTGGGGCCAACGTCCTGACTTTC. Translated, it gives CASSQDRGGANVLTF.

At least ten counts were recorded for this clonotype. The rearrangement joins TRBV7-9 to TRBJ2-7, with D perhaps TRBD2 (5 bases). CDR1 and CDR2 from the germline V gene are SEHNR and FQNEAQ (reference sequence). This CDR3 is built from 13 residues. The V end was cut by 5 bases, the J end by 2 bases, with 10 bases between. The CDR3 is CASSGRGAYEQYF. The CDR3 bases are TGTGCCAGCAGCGGACGGGGAGCCTACGAGCAGTACTTC.

This clonotype has a handful of counts. This rearrangement joins TRBV20-1 to TRBJ2-7, with D possibly TRBD2 on 5 matching bases. Germline CDR1 DFQATT, CDR2 SNEGSKA (reference sequence). CDR3 length: 12 residues. V was pared by 6 bases and J by 3 bases, with 12 bases between. CDR3 amino acids: CSAVEVGYEQYF. CDR3 in DNA: TGCAGTGCCGTGGAGGTGGGCTACGAGCAGTACTTC.

This clonotype was seen repeatedly, ten times or more. The chain employs TRBV5-5 and TRBJ1-5, with no clear D. Germline V gives CDR1 SGHKS, CDR2 YYEKEE (reference sequence). Trimming left V 3 bases short and J 2 bases short, with 12 bases between. CDR3 length: 15 amino acids. The CDR3 protein is CASSSGIRGNQPQHF. CDR3 bases: TGTGCCAGCAGCTCCGGGATTCGGGGCAATCAGCCCCAGCATTTT.

In this sample, this clonotype turned up many times. The V call is TRBV30, the J call TRBJ2-7; TRBD1 matches at 9 bases. The CDR3 totals 15 residues. V lost 6 bases, J lost 3 bases, and 12 bases stayed unmatched. In germline, CDR1 is GTSNPN, CDR2 SVGIG (reference sequence). Here the CDR3 DNA reads TGTGCCTGTTCACTCCCGGGACAGGGATTCTACGAGCAGTACTTC. Amino acids: CACSLPGQGFYEQYF.

The chain carries TRBV25-1 and TRBJ1-1; D is possibly TRBD1 (5 bases). Looked up from germline, CDR1 is MGHDK and CDR2 is SYGVNS. This CDR3 comprises 13 residues. Trimming left V 10 bases short and J 3 bases short, with 15 bases between. CDR3 in amino acids: CATRAAGDTEAFF. DNA of the CDR3: TGTGCCACCAGGGCGGCTGGGGACACTGAAGCTTTCTTT. The entire variable domain, with the rest obtained from reference TRBV25-1 and TRBJ1-1, is as follows: EADIYQTPRYLVIGTGKKITLECSQTMGHDKMYWYQQDPGMELHLIHYSYGVNSTEKGDLSSESTVSRIRTEHFPLTLESARPSHTSQYLCATRAAGDTEAFFGQGTRLTVV.

This clonotype was counted at least ten times. The rearrangement uses TRBV7-9 and TRBJ2-1; the D gene is possibly TRBD1 (6 bases). Trimming took 5 bases from V and 7 from J, leaving 15 bases between them. The CDR3 runs 14 residues. From germline, CDR1 is SEHNR and CDR2 FQNEAQ (reference sequence). The CDR3 nucleotides are TGTGCCAGCAGCCACGGGACACCATGGAATGAGCAGTTCTTC. Protein product: CASSHGTPWNEQFF.

This clonotype was recorded at least ten times. The chain uses TRBV7-8 and TRBJ2-7, with a tentative D call TRBD1 (6 bases). The length of the CDR3 is 15 residues. V was clipped by 5 bases and J by 2 bases, with 16 bases between them. CDR1 is SGHVS, CDR2 FQNEAQ, per germline. The CDR3 spells CASSQAGQRTYEQYF. In nucleotides, the CDR3 is TGTGCCAGCAGCCAGGCCGGACAGCGGACCTACGAGCAGTACTTC.